Shown below are 20 T cell receptor beta chains from a single sample sequenced in a study of CD8 T cells in ankylosing spondylitis. Via MiXCR, TCRdb re-called the 5' RACE reads, giving one row per CDR3 protein. The sample carries fewer than 350,000 distinct CDR3 sequences, roughly 10% recorded once. Sequenced material: blood, either unsorted or a sorted T cell fraction (not recorded which). These receptors were collected from a female donor with ankylosing spondylitis or in good health (not recorded which).

This clonotype has at least ten counts. This rearrangement joins TRBV6-1 to TRBJ1-5; tentatively, D is TRBD1 (5 bases). Germline-derived CDR1 and CDR2 are MNHNS and SASEGT. V dropped 8 bases and J dropped 0 bases, with 14 bases sitting between them. There are 15 residues in the CDR3. In nucleotides, the CDR3 is TGTGCCAGCGAGACAGTCCCATATAGCAATCAGCCCCAGCATTTT. Its protein is CASETVPYSNQPQHF.

A few counts support this clonotype. This rearrangement joins TRBV7-2 to TRBJ1-1, with no clear D. V lost 1 base and J lost 6, with 15 bases in between. The CDR3 totals 15 residues. The germline V gene has CDR1 SGHTA and CDR2 FQGNSA. Here the CDR3 reads CASSLVRLAVAEAFF. The CDR3 DNA reads TGTGCCAGCAGCTTAGTTCGTTTGGCTGTCGCTGAAGCTTTCTTT. Supplemented by reference TRBV7-2 and TRBJ1-1, the full variable domain reads GAGVSQSPSNKVTEKGKDVELRCDPISGHTALYWYRQSLGQGLEFLIYFQGNSAPDKSGLPSDRFSAERTGGSVSTLTIQRTQQEDSAVYLCASSLVRLAVAEAFFGQGTRLTVV.

This clonotype occurred many times. The CDR3 sequence is CASSLLGEGSGKSTDTQYF. The CDR3 bases are TGCGCCAGCAGCTTGTTAGGGGAGGGAAGCGGGAAGTCCACAGATACGCAGTATTTT. The V call is TRBV5-1, the J call TRBJ2-3; 7 nucleotides agree with TRBD2. With 1 base clipped from V and 2 bases from J, the junction kept 16 bases outside the gene matches. Germline lookup yields CDR1 SGHRS and CDR2 YFSETQ. The CDR3 length is 19 residues. The full variable domain, rest sourced from reference TRBV5-1 and TRBJ2-3, is KAGVTQTPRYLIKTRGQQVTLSCSPISGHRSVSWYQQTPGQGLQFLFEYFSETQRNKGNFPGRFSGRQFSNSRSEMNVSTLELGDSALYLCASSLLGEGSGKSTDTQYFGPGTRLTVL.

This clonotype was seen many times. This sequence joins TRBV20-1 and TRBJ2-1; the match to TRBD2 covers 12 bases. The CDR3 consists of 15 residues. V was pared by 5 bases and J by 4 bases, with 6 bases of the junction left unmatched. Germline V gives CDR1 DFQATT, CDR2 SNEGSKA (reference sequence). CDR3 loop: CSAGPGLAGYNEQFF. CDR3 DNA sequence: TGCAGTGCTGGACCGGGACTAGCGGGTTACAATGAGCAGTTCTTC.

The J gene is TRBJ2-1, the V gene TRBV9, with TRBD2 matching over 11 bases. Per germline, CDR1 SGDLS and CDR2 YYNGEE. The CDR3 has 16 residues. V lost 3 bases and J lost 8; bases outside the gene matches: 10. The chain's CDR3 is CASSERLAGTGDEQFF. The CDR3 DNA reads TGTGCCAGCAGCGAAAGACTAGCGGGGACGGGGGATGAGCAGTTCTTC.

On this clonotype itself: At one boundary the junction diverges from the germline segment, which might be a read error. V usage is TRBV27 and J usage is TRBJ2-1; D is unclear. The CDR3 consists of 13 residues. CDR1 MNHEY and CDR2 SMNVEV come from the germline V gene (reference sequence). The chain's CDR3 is CASTQSSYNDQFF. CDR3 bases: TGTGCCAGCACGCAGAGCTCCTACAATGATCAGTTCTTC.

The rearrangement joins TRBV28 to TRBJ2-2; 8 bases fit TRBD2. The CDR3 loop spans 14 amino acids. The germline CDR1 and CDR2 sequences are MDHEN and SYDVKM. V was clipped by 7 bases and J by 5 bases; unmatched bases: 6. CDR3 region: CASTGGAETGELFF. In nucleotides, the CDR3 is TGTGCCAGCACCGGGGGGGCCGAAACCGGGGAGCTGTTTTTT.

This clonotype has more than one count but fewer than ten. The chain carries TRBV25-1 and TRBJ2-3; D is unresolved. The CDR3 consists of 15 residues. V gave up 4 bases and J gave up 2 bases, with 13 bases separating them. In germline, CDR1 is MGHDK, CDR2 SYGVNS. The CDR3: CASSGRMADTDTQYF. Here the CDR3 DNA reads TGTGCCAGCAGTGGTCGGATGGCGGACACAGATACGCAGTATTTT.

This clonotype was recorded only once. Compared with germline, one end of the junction differs, possibly owing to a read error. This CDR3 is CCARSPSSTGLSRPQHF. In DNA form, the CDR3 reads TGCTGTGCTAGATCACCGTCCTCAACAGGGTTGTCGCGGCCCCAGCATTTT. The V call is TRBV20-1, the J call TRBJ1-5, with a weak D call TRBD1 (6 bases). CDR1 is DFQATT and CDR2 is SNEGSKA in the germline V gene (reference sequence). CDR3 length: 17 residues.

This clonotype was counted at least ten times. The chain combines TRBV20-1 with TRBJ2-1; TRBD2 matches 8 bases. The junction had 14 bases not matched to a gene; V was cut back by 7 bases and J by 3 bases. Germline V lookup: CDR1 DFQATT, CDR2 SNEGSKA (reference sequence). There are 16 residues in the CDR3. The CDR3 sequence is CSGSLGGRNLYNEQFF. The CDR3, as DNA: TGCAGTGGTTCGTTGGGCGGGAGGAACCTCTACAATGAGCAGTTCTTC.

This clonotype was detected many times. The chain combines TRBV18 with TRBJ2-7; D is undetermined. Germline assignment: CDR1 KGHSH and CDR2 LQKENI. With 3 bases removed from V and 6 bases from J, the gap between germline ends came to 9 bases. CDR3 size: 12 residues. The CDR3 coding sequence is TGTGCCAGCTCACCGTCAGCAGGCGAGCAGTACTTC. Translated: CASSPSAGEQYF. Full variable domain (rest looked up from reference TRBV18 and TRBJ2-7): NAGVMQNPRHLVRRRGQEARLRCSPMKGHSHVYWYRQLPEEGLKFMVYLQKENIIDESGMPKERFSAEFPKEGPSILRIQQVVRGDSAAYFCASSPSAGEQYFGPGTRLTVT.

This clonotype was observed a few times. J is TRBJ2-5 and V is TRBV9; D is unclear. V lost 0 bases and J 4 bases, leaving 13 bases between the germline ends. Germline CDR1 is SGDLS and CDR2 is YYNGEE. The CDR3 is 15 amino acids. CDR3 coding DNA: TGTGCCAGCAGCGTAGAAGGTGAGGTTGGAGAGACCCAGTACTTC. Its translation is CASSVEGEVGETQYF.

This clonotype was seen at least ten times. The V and J genes are TRBV12-3 or TRBV12-4 and TRBJ1-5, with 7 bases lining up with TRBD1. J gave up 5 bases and V 6 bases, and 7 bases lay outside the gene matches. CDR3 length: 14 residues. CDR3: CASRPTGEYQPQHF. The CDR3 DNA reads as TGTGCCAGCAGACCCACAGGGGAGTATCAGCCCCAGCATTTT.

This chain connects TRBV20-1 to TRBJ1-1, with D possibly matching TRBD1 (5 bases). Germline CDR1 reads DFQATT; CDR2 reads SNEGSKA (reference sequence). V was shortened by 6 bases and J by 3 bases, with 14 bases between the two germline ends. The CDR3 has 13 amino acids. In DNA form, the CDR3 reads TGCAGTGCAAAACCTACAGGCGACACTGAAGCTTTCTTT. Translated: CSAKPTGDTEAFF.

This clonotype was seen only a few times. The genes are TRBV5-5 and TRBJ2-2; D uncertain. The V and J ends lost 0 bases and 4 bases respectively, with 7 bases between them. The CDR3 runs to 14 residues. The V gene's germline CDR1 is SGHKS and CDR2 YYEKEE (reference sequence). The CDR3 sequence: CASSLVAPTGELFF. DNA for the CDR3: TGTGCCAGCAGCTTGGTGGCCCCCACCGGGGAGCTGTTTTTT.

This clonotype was counted ten times or more. The chain is built from TRBV27 and TRBJ2-3; TRBD2 matches at 9 bases. This CDR3 is 15 amino acids long. In germline, CDR1 is MNHEY, CDR2 SMNVEV (reference sequence). Trimming removed 6 bases from V and 0 bases from J; junction bases left unmatched: 4. The CDR3 nucleotides read TGTGCCAGCAGCCTCACTAGCGGGAGCACAGATACGCAGTATTTT. It encodes CASSLTSGSTDTQYF.

Remarks on this clonotype: A much larger clone is a single base away; this may be a read error. The V and J genes are TRBV15 and TRBJ2-7; D unclear. The CDR3 contains 14 residues. Trimming left V 0 bases short and J 4 bases short, with 10 bases between. Germline V gene lookup returns CDR1 LNHNV and CDR2 YYDKDF (reference sequence). CDR3 sequence: CATSRDAPMYEQYF. CDR3 DNA: TGTGCCACCAGCAGAGATGCGCCAATGTACGAGCAGTACTTC.

The sample holds many counts of this clonotype. J is TRBJ2-5 and V is TRBV20-1; TRBD1 might be the D (5 bases). The V gene's germline CDR1 is DFQATT and CDR2 SNEGSKA (reference sequence). The CDR3 length is 13 residues. V lost 4 bases and J lost 2, with 11 bases in between. The chain's CDR3 is CSANPTVQETQYF. The CDR3 DNA sequence: TGCAGTGCTAATCCGACAGTACAAGAGACCCAGTACTTC.

This clonotype has more than one count but fewer than ten. The chain employs TRBV28 and TRBJ2-2; the D is unclear. The germline V and J ends were trimmed by 6 bases and 2 bases, with 16 bases remaining between them. Germline V lookup: CDR1 MDHEN, CDR2 SYDVKM. The CDR3 consists of 16 residues. The CDR3 here is CASRTPSLGNTGELFF. In DNA form, the CDR3 reads TGTGCCAGCAGGACCCCGAGCCTGGGAAACACCGGGGAGCTGTTTTTT.

This clonotype was found many times. The rearrangement uses TRBV5-1 and TRBJ2-1; the D gene is possibly TRBD1 (6 bases). The V and J ends lost 0 bases and 7 bases respectively, with 11 bases between them. This CDR3 is built from 14 residues. CDR1 and CDR2 from the germline V gene are SGHRS and YFSETQ. The CDR3 coding sequence is TGCGCCAGCAGCTTGGCCGGGACACCTAATGAGCAGTTCTTC. Translation: CASSLAGTPNEQFF. Variable domain in full (rest from reference TRBV5-1 and TRBJ2-1): KAGVTQTPRYLIKTRGQQVTLSCSPISGHRSVSWYQQTPGQGLQFLFEYFSETQRNKGNFPGRFSGRQFSNSRSEMNVSTLELGDSALYLCASSLAGTPNEQFFGPGTRLTVL.